This T cell receptor beta chain is drawn from a study of blood T cell repertoires in COVID-19. Per germline, CDR1 SEHNR and CDR2 FQNEAQ (reference sequence). The germline V and J ends were trimmed by 8 bases and 0 bases, with 11 bases remaining between them. There are 14 residues in the CDR3. Only in-frame clones appear in the TCRdb table, and some are missing; sequencing was by immunoSEQ multiplex PCR. The table lists about 110,000 clones, about four fifths of them singletons, with less than 5% in the top ten. The sequenced sample was peripheral blood. The gene calls are TRBV7-9 and TRBJ1-3; D may be TRBD1 (5 bases). This TCR was recovered from a woman in her 70s with acute or convalescent COVID-19. The CDR3 DNA reads as TGTGCCAGCGCCGGGGACTACTCTGGAAACACCATATATTTT. Translated: CASAGDYSGNTIYF. Complete variable domain (other parts from reference TRBV7-9 and TRBJ1-3): DTGVSQNPRHKITKRGQNVTFRCDPISEHNRLYWYRQTLGQGPEFLTYFQNEAQLEKSRLLSDRFSAERPKGSFSTLEIQRTEQGDSAMYLCASAGDYSGNTIYFGEGSWLTVV.